The 2 T cell receptor beta chains below all came from one sample that was sequenced in a study of blood T cell repertoires in COVID-19 (dated by TCRdb to 2018 to 2020). The protocol used for the library was the immunoSEQ multiplex PCR assay. This immuneACCESS table, as held by TCRdb, lists in-frame sequences with V and J called but not all clones. Of the missing ones, under half trace to an unresolved V gene in checked studies; the others have no known cause. Recorded for this sample are roughly 100,000 clones; 75% to 85% of them occurred a single time. The leading ten clones occupy over 15% of the sample. Material: peripheral blood. These receptors originate from a woman of 80 years or more with active or convalescent COVID-19.

The J gene is TRBJ2-7, the V gene TRBV27; D perhaps matches TRBD2 (5 bases). In germline, CDR1 is MNHEY, CDR2 SMNVEV (reference sequence). V lost 3 bases and J lost 1, with 10 bases in between. This CDR3 has 14 amino acids. The CDR3 DNA reads TGTGCCAGCAGTTTGCAGGACTCATCCTACGAGCAGTACTTC. It is translated as CASSLQDSSYEQYF.

The CDR3 here is CASSFAEETQYF. The CDR3 DNA reads as TGTGCCAGCAGCTTCGCAGAAGAGACCCAGTACTTC. This chain connects TRBV11-2 to TRBJ2-5, with D uncertain. The CDR3 extends over 12 amino acids. Germline assignment: CDR1 SGHAT and CDR2 FQNNGV. The germline V and J ends were trimmed by 3 bases and 3 bases, with 5 bases remaining between them.